This T cell receptor (beta chain) came from a study of blood T cell repertoires in COVID-19. Looking at the study overall: Spain, Italy and the United States supplied samples that represented acute and convalescent COVID-19. PBMCs, B-cell-depleted T cells, or T cells were the source of the cDNA or gDNA that made up the material.

The V end was cut by 1 base, the J end by 8 bases, with 8 bases between. The germline gives CDR1 SGHAT, CDR2 FQNNGV. The CDR3 is 12 amino acids. Those enrolled, adults aged about 18 to 89 years, came from about two dozen US areas. Contact with a PCR-confirmed or clinician-diagnosed COVID-19 case occurred within 2 weeks of entry. This clone was picked up a small number of times. Within the sample, other DNA sequences also encode this same CDR3. Libraries were prepared by immunoSEQ multiplex PCR; TCRdb keeps only in-frame clonotypes and omits some of them. This table has 230,000 or so clones, 70% to 90% appearing once.

Sequences were obtained from PBMCs or T cells enriched from blood (not recorded which). The receptor comes from a woman between 45 and 60 years old who had been exposed to COVID-19. This chain uses TRBV11-2 with TRBJ1-1, with D perhaps TRBD1 (5 bases). DNA of the CDR3: TGTGCCAGCAGCTTAGTGCGGGGGGAAGCTTTCTTT. Amino acid sequence: CASSLVRGEAFF.